This entry lists 18 T cell receptor beta chains sequenced from one sample in a study of blood T cell repertoires in COVID-19. Libraries were prepared by immunoSEQ multiplex PCR; TCRdb keeps only in-frame clonotypes and omits some of them. The sample contains 380,000 or so clones, about 89% of which appear only once. Material: peripheral blood. The source of these receptors is a man between 40 and 49 years old with acute or convalescent COVID-19.

The V gene is TRBV9, the J gene TRBJ2-1, with TRBD2 as a possible D gene (6 bases). From germline, CDR1 is SGDLS and CDR2 YYNGEE. CDR3 length: 13 residues. With 0 bases removed from V and 8 bases from J, the gap between germline ends came to 9 bases. The CDR3 sequence: CASSVDAGYEQFF. CDR3 nucleotides: TGTGCCAGCAGCGTAGATGCGGGGTATGAGCAGTTCTTC.

The chain combines TRBV9 with TRBJ2-7; TRBD1 aligns across 8 bases. The trim removed 3 bases at V and 3 bases at J, leaving 5 bases unmatched. The germline gives CDR1 SGDLS, CDR2 YYNGEE. This CDR3 spans 14 amino acids. Here the CDR3 reads CASSALGQVYEQYF. The CDR3 DNA reads as TGTGCCAGCAGCGCTTTGGGACAGGTCTACGAGCAGTACTTC.

The CDR3 sequence is CASRPSGANEKLFF. In nucleotides, the CDR3 is TGTGCCAGCAGGCCCTCAGGGGCCAATGAAAAACTGTTTTTT. The chain combines TRBV14 with TRBJ1-4, with D tentatively TRBD1 (6 bases). V shed 6 bases and J shed 5 bases, with 13 bases lying between them. The CDR3 spans 14 residues. The germline V gene encodes CDR1 SGHDN and CDR2 FVKESK.

The chain employs TRBV2 and TRBJ2-5; 8 bases line up with TRBD2. This CDR3 is built from 14 residues. The V gene end was trimmed by 6 bases and the J gene end by 5 bases; junction bases not matched to a gene: 8. Germline CDR1 SNHLY, CDR2 FYNNEI. The CDR3 nucleotides are TGTGCCAGCAGGGAGAGCGGGGGAGGGGAGACCCAGTACTTC. This gives the protein CASRESGGGETQYF.

The rearrangement joins TRBV5-4 to TRBJ1-4; no reliable D call. The CDR3 has 17 amino acids. V was trimmed by 0 bases and J by 0 bases, leaving 12 bases between them. From germline, CDR1 is SGHNT and CDR2 YYREEE (reference sequence). CDR3 bases: TGTGCCAGCAGCTTGGATGGCGGGATGGCAACTAATGAAAAACTGTTTTTT. Residues: CASSLDGGMATNEKLFF.

The chain carries TRBV28 and TRBJ2-6; 13 bases match TRBD2. From germline, CDR1 is MDHEN and CDR2 SYDVKM. The CDR3 runs 21 residues. The V gene end was trimmed by 5 bases and the J gene end by 0 bases; junction bases not matched to a gene: 13. CDR3 in DNA: TGTGCCAGCAGTGGGGGACTAGCGGGACTCTGGATAAACTCTGGGGCCAACGTCCTGACTTTC. Its protein product is CASSGGLAGLWINSGANVLTF.

The chain uses TRBV7-9 and TRBJ1-2; D is perhaps TRBD1 (5 bases). The V gene's germline CDR1 is SEHNR and CDR2 FQNEAQ (reference sequence). V dropped 5 bases and J dropped 0 bases, with 10 bases sitting between them. The CDR3 contains 14 residues. The CDR3 region has the DNA TGTGCCAGCAGCCGCGGGACGGCTAACTATGGCTACACCTTC. Its translation is CASSRGTANYGYTF.

The chain employs TRBV5-4 and TRBJ1-3, with D possibly being TRBD1 (5 bases). The germline V and J ends were trimmed by 1 base and 1 base, with 15 bases remaining between them. The CDR3 has 17 residues. Germline V gives CDR1 SGHNT, CDR2 YYREEE (reference sequence). CDR3 region: CASSLFGGPLSGNTIYF. The CDR3 region has the DNA TGTGCCAGCAGCTTGTTCGGGGGTCCACTTTCTGGAAACACCATATATTTT.

V is TRBV5-4 and J is TRBJ2-7, with D perhaps TRBD2 (5 bases). The CDR3 runs to 14 residues. Per the germline V gene, CDR1 is SGHNT and CDR2 is YYREEE (reference sequence). Trimming shortened V by 4 bases and J by 0 bases, and 11 bases separated the two germline ends. The CDR3 region is CASSDAGDSYEQYF. CDR3 sequence (DNA): TGTGCCAGCAGCGACGCGGGTGACTCCTACGAGCAGTACTTC.

V gene TRBV19 combines with J gene TRBJ2-7; TRBD1 matches at 12 bases. CDR1 and CDR2 (germline): LNHDA, SQIVND (reference sequence). V trimming: 3 bases; J trimming: 5 bases; junction bases outside the gene matches: 23. The CDR3 has 21 amino acids. CDR3 in DNA: TGTGCCAGTAGTATGATAGCCTTGGGTCCGGGACAGGGGGCCGCACGAAACGAGCAGTACTTC. Protein sequence: CASSMIALGPGQGAARNEQYF.

This sequence joins TRBV13 and TRBJ1-1, with TRBD1 matching over 7 bases. CDR3 size: 15 residues. The V gene's germline CDR1 is PRHDT and CDR2 FYEKMQ (reference sequence). The J segment lost 3 bases and the V segment lost 2 bases, leaving 6 bases of the junction unmatched. CDR3 sequence (DNA): TGTGCCAGCAGCTTACGACAGGGATCCCACACTGAAGCTTTCTTT. Amino acids: CASSLRQGSHTEAFF.

Turning to this clone: An end of the junction does not agree with germline; a read error may underlie this. The chain is built from TRBV12-3 or TRBV12-4 and TRBJ1-5, with 11 bases lining up with TRBD1. The CDR3 is 12 residues long. CDR3 bases: TGTGCCAGCAGTCGGGGGACAGGGGGACCTTTTTTT. Residues: CASSRGTGGPFF.

This rearrangement joins TRBV4-2 to TRBJ2-2; TRBD1 might be the D (6 bases). Germline CDR1 LGHNA, CDR2 YNFKEQ. The V gene lost 1 base and the J gene lost 4 bases, with 13 bases spanning the gap. This CDR3 region has 16 residues. CDR3 amino acids: CASSQGQATGTGELFF. CDR3 DNA sequence: TGTGCCAGCAGCCAAGGACAGGCCACGGGCACCGGGGAGCTGTTTTTT.

The chain has TRBV30 and TRBJ2-1, with D perhaps matching TRBD2 (5 bases). The V end lost 2 bases, the J end lost 4 bases, and 9 bases lay between the germline ends. Germline V gene sequence: CDR1 GTSNPN, CDR2 SVGIG (reference sequence). This CDR3 is built from 13 residues. CDR3 DNA sequence: TGTGCCTGGAGTCTCGGGGATTACAATGAGCAGTTCTTC. This codes for CAWSLGDYNEQFF.

The rearrangement joins TRBV4-1 to TRBJ2-1; 8 bases fit TRBD2. J gave up 16 bases and V 2 bases, and 13 bases lay outside the gene matches. The CDR3 consists of 14 residues. Germline lookup yields CDR1 MGHRA and CDR2 YSYEKL. The CDR3 is CASSQPVAASGLFF. The CDR3 bases are TGCGCCAGCAGCCAACCAGTGGCGGCTAGCGGGTTATTCTTC.

The rearrangement uses TRBV19 and TRBJ1-1; weak D call: TRBD1 (6 bases). V lost 2 bases and J 0 bases, leaving 13 bases between the germline ends. Germline CDR1 reads LNHDA; CDR2 reads SQIVND (reference sequence). This CDR3 is 16 amino acids long. The CDR3 loop is CASSISGAMMNTEAFF. DNA for the CDR3: TGTGCCAGTAGTATATCAGGGGCGATGATGAACACTGAAGCTTTCTTT.

V and J are TRBV5-1 and TRBJ1-4, with 8 bases that match TRBD1. The CDR3 covers 15 residues. V lost 4 bases, J lost 7 bases, and 9 bases stayed unmatched. Germline V gene lookup returns CDR1 SGHRS and CDR2 YFSETQ. The CDR3 DNA follows: TGCGCCAGCAGCCTTCGGACAGGGAACCTTGAAAAACTGTTTTTT. Protein product: CASSLRTGNLEKLFF. Filled out from reference TRBV5-1 and TRBJ1-4, the complete variable domain reads KAGVTQTPRYLIKTRGQQVTLSCSPISGHRSVSWYQQTPGQGLQFLFEYFSETQRNKGNFPGRFSGRQFSNSRSEMNVSTLELGDSALYLCASSLRTGNLEKLFFGSGTQLSVL.

The gene calls are TRBV2 and TRBJ1-2; the D is unclear. The V end lost 4 bases, the J end lost 3 bases, and 12 bases lay between the germline ends. In germline, CDR1 is SNHLY, CDR2 FYNNEI. The CDR3 is made up of 14 amino acids. This chain's CDR3 is CASSGIGNHYGYTF. The CDR3 nucleotides are TGTGCCAGCAGTGGGATCGGGAACCACTATGGCTACACCTTC.